This T cell receptor (beta chain) came from a study of PD-1 blockade in mismatch repair-deficient tumors. Study context: Patients had over 10 mismatch repair-deficient cancer types, all previously treated and progressing.

CDR1 is SEHNR and CDR2 is FQNEAQ in the germline V gene (reference sequence). V was clipped by 1 base and J by 4 bases, with 14 bases between them. CDR3 length: 16 amino acids. With regard to this clone: Its antigen remains unidentified.

Data came from immunoSEQ multiplex PCR; TCRdb stores just in-frame clones and leaves some out. The sample lists about 79,000 clones, around 80% seen once, with roughly 6% in the top ten. Study-level findings and limits: After pembrolizumab, tumor-resident clones rose rapidly, then generally contracted before radiologic responses.

The receptor's source is an adult with mismatch repair-deficient cancer. The source was peripheral blood, collected 44 weeks after starting pembrolizumab. The chain has TRBV7-9 and TRBJ2-1, with D possibly being TRBD2 (5 bases). The CDR3 DNA sequence: TGTGCCAGCAGCTTAGAAAGGAGCGGCCGATACAATGAGCAGTTCTTC. Translating it yields CASSLERSGRYNEQFF.